What follows are 27 T cell receptor beta chains derived from one specimen sequenced in a study of blood T cells in healthy people across ages. A second PCR of 7 to 11 cycles used a sample-barcoded 5' primer and a J-beta primer mix. TCRdb called the 5' RACE reads again in MiXCR, with one record for every CDR3 protein. The table lists about 640,000 distinct CDR3 sequences, under 65% of them singletons. Sequenced material: blood. These receptors all come from a man between 60 and 75 years old in good health.

The chain joins TRBV6-1 to TRBJ1-1; D is undetermined. The CDR3 is 13 residues long. The V end was cut by 6 bases, the J end by 10 bases, with 18 bases between. Germline V gene data show CDR1 as MNHNS and CDR2 as SASEGT. In nucleotides, the CDR3 is TGTGCCAGCAGCAGAAGAGACCCGTTGGCAGCTTTCTTT. It codes for CASSRRDPLAAFF.

J is TRBJ1-2 and V is TRBV29-1; the D is unclear. The germline CDR1 and CDR2 sequences are SQVTM and ANQGSEA. The CDR3 runs to 13 residues. Trimming left V 4 bases short and J 0 bases short, with 9 bases between. CDR3 sequence (DNA): TGCAGCGTTGCGCAAATTACTAACTATGGCTACACCTTC. Its translation: CSVAQITNYGYTF.

A few counts support this clonotype. CDR3 DNA sequence: TGTGCCAGCAGTTTCCGCAGACAGGGTGGATTCACAGATACGCAGTATTTT. Translating it yields CASSFRRQGGFTDTQYF. This rearrangement joins TRBV28 to TRBJ2-3, with 7 bases matching TRBD1. V lost 3 bases and J lost 2; bases outside the gene matches: 11. Germline V gene sequence: CDR1 MDHEN, CDR2 SYDVKM. The CDR3 spans 17 residues.

The genes are TRBV28 and TRBJ1-2, with D perhaps TRBD1 (6 bases). Per the germline V gene, CDR1 is MDHEN and CDR2 is SYDVKM. The CDR3 is made up of 17 amino acids. The ends were cut back, 5 bases at V and 5 bases at J, with 24 bases in the middle. DNA of the CDR3: TGTGCCAGCAGTCCATGGACCCTCGACAGGATAGAGTATGGCTACACCTTC. As protein: CASSPWTLDRIEYGYTF.

This rearrangement joins TRBV28 to TRBJ1-5; maybe TRBD1 (6 bases). This CDR3 is 15 amino acids long. Germline V gene data show CDR1 as MDHEN and CDR2 as SYDVKM. Trimming pared 5 bases from V and 1 base from J, leaving 12 bases between. The chain's CDR3 is CASSPRTVSNQPQHF. The CDR3 coding sequence is TGTGCCAGCAGTCCTCGGACAGTGAGCAATCAGCCCCAGCATTTT.

This chain connects TRBV6-2 or TRBV6-3 to TRBJ2-6; 9 nucleotides line up with TRBD1. Trimming took 6 bases from V and 0 from J; bases not matched to a gene: 6. This CDR3 is built from 17 residues. The germline V gene has CDR1 MNHEY and CDR2 SVGEGT. CDR3 in amino acids: CASSTGTGSSGANVLTF. The DNA of the CDR3 is TGTGCCAGCAGCACCGGGACAGGGTCCTCTGGGGCCAACGTCCTGACTTTC.

The chain joins TRBV2 to TRBJ2-1; 10 bases are a match to TRBD1. This CDR3 has 15 amino acids. The trim removed 6 bases at V and 1 base at J, leaving 3 bases unmatched. Germline V gene data show CDR1 as SNHLY and CDR2 as FYNNEI. The CDR3: CASSEDRGSYNEQFF. In DNA, the CDR3 is TGTGCCAGCAGCGAGGACAGGGGGTCCTACAATGAGCAGTTCTTC.

This clonotype came up a few times. This chain joins TRBV7-8 and TRBJ1-1, with a tentative D call TRBD1 (5 bases). V lost 8 bases to trimming and J lost 0 bases, with 16 bases between them. Germline CDR1 SGHVS, CDR2 FQNEAQ. The CDR3 runs to 15 residues. CDR3 bases: TGTGCCAGCGGCCGACAGTCGGCCCTGAACACTGAAGCTTTCTTT. Its translation: CASGRQSALNTEAFF.

Points on this clonotype: An end of the junction does not agree with germline; a read error may underlie this. This chain uses TRBV20-1 with TRBJ1-6; 7 bases are shared with TRBD1. CDR3 length: 15 amino acids. Per the germline V gene, CDR1 is DFQATT and CDR2 is SNEGSKA (reference sequence). The CDR3 loop reads CSARGTGSYNSPPHF. The CDR3 DNA reads as TGCAGTGCTAGAGGGACAGGCTCCTATAATTCACCCCCCCACTTT.

This clonotype was observed a few times. This sequence joins TRBV5-4 and TRBJ2-1; no clear D gene. CDR3 length: 12 amino acids. V was pared by 2 bases and J by 10 bases, with 10 bases between. CDR1 and CDR2 from the germline V gene are SGHNT and YYREEE (reference sequence). The CDR3 nucleotides read TGTGCCAGCAGCTTTGGCTCCTTCGAGCAGTTCTTC. Amino acids: CASSFGSFEQFF.

The chain joins TRBV20-1 to TRBJ2-1, with TRBD2 identical over 12 bases. The germline V gene has CDR1 DFQATT and CDR2 SNEGSKA (reference sequence). The CDR3 has 14 residues. V was clipped by 3 bases and J by 5 bases; unmatched bases: 2. CDR3 nucleotides: TGCAGTGCTAGGGCTAGCGGGGGGGACAATGAGCAGTTCTTC. Translation gives CSARASGGDNEQFF.

This clonotype was observed a few times. J is TRBJ2-7 and V is TRBV5-4, with 8 bases matching TRBD1. The length of the CDR3 is 15 residues. From germline, CDR1 is SGHNT and CDR2 YYREEE (reference sequence). V lost 0 bases to trimming and J lost 3 bases; unmatched junction nucleotides: 5. The CDR3 spells CASSLGGQGSYEQYF. As DNA, the CDR3 is TGTGCCAGCAGCTTGGGCGGACAGGGTAGCTACGAGCAGTACTTC.

The chain joins TRBV7-2 to TRBJ2-2; maybe TRBD1 (5 bases). The germline CDR1 and CDR2 sequences are SGHTA and FQGNSA. Between the trimmed V and J ends, which lost 5 bases and 8 bases, there was a span of 15 bases. CDR3 length: 14 amino acids. For the CDR3, the DNA is TGTGCCAGCAGCCCCCGGTCTAGGGGAGGGGAGCTGTTTTTT. Its translation is CASSPRSRGGELFF. Variable domain in full (rest from reference TRBV7-2 and TRBJ2-2): GAGVSQSPSNKVTEKGKDVELRCDPISGHTALYWYRQSLGQGLEFLIYFQGNSAPDKSGLPSDRFSAERTGGSVSTLTIQRTQQEDSAVYLCASSPRSRGGELFFGEGSRLTVL.

The V call is TRBV28, the J call TRBJ1-2; possibly TRBD1 for D (5 bases). V lost 5 bases to trimming and J lost 4 bases, with 17 bases between them. The CDR3 extends over 15 amino acids. Germline V gene data show CDR1 as MDHEN and CDR2 as SYDVKM. The CDR3 reads CASSPHGGGVYGYTF. In nucleotides, the CDR3 is TGTGCCAGCAGTCCCCATGGGGGAGGGGTCTATGGCTACACCTTC.

The chain is built from TRBV14 and TRBJ2-2; D gene unclear. The CDR3 runs to 13 residues. The germline CDR1 and CDR2 sequences are SGHDN and FVKESK. Between the trimmed V and J ends, which lost 4 bases and 5 bases, there was a span of 8 bases. The CDR3 reads CASSPYRTGELFF. CDR3 sequence (DNA): TGTGCCAGCAGCCCGTATAGGACCGGGGAGCTGTTTTTT.

The rearrangement links TRBV4-1 to TRBJ2-2, with 8 bases lining up with TRBD1. The CDR3 has 18 residues. Germline V gene lookup returns CDR1 MGHRA and CDR2 YSYEKL. V was pared by 4 bases and J by 3 bases, with 13 bases of the junction left unmatched. The CDR3 coding sequence is TGCGCCAGCAGCCCAATGGGCTACAGGGGGAAGGACACCGGGGAGCTGTTTTTT. This codes for CASSPMGYRGKDTGELFF.

A few counts support this clonotype. The V gene is TRBV5-1, the J gene TRBJ2-3; TRBD2 aligns across 9 bases. CDR3 length equals 15 residues. Trimming at V came to 0 bases and at J to 1 base, leaving 0 bases not matched to a gene. Germline V lookup: CDR1 SGHRS, CDR2 YFSETQ. The CDR3 nucleotides are TGCGCCAGCAGCTTGGCTAGCGGGGGCACAGATACGCAGTATTTT. Amino acid sequence: CASSLASGGTDTQYF.

V gene TRBV5-1 combines with J gene TRBJ2-5; a possible D gene is TRBD2 (6 bases). Trimming shortened V by 2 bases and J by 5 bases, and 13 bases separated the two germline ends. The CDR3 has 14 amino acids. The V gene's germline CDR1 is SGHRS and CDR2 YFSETQ. The CDR3 protein is CASSFPSDGETQYF. The CDR3 nucleotides read TGCGCCAGCAGCTTCCCTAGCGACGGGGAGACCCAGTACTTC.

The chain recombines TRBV18 with TRBJ2-5, with D hard to call. Germline V CDR1 and CDR2: KGHSH, LQKENI. V lost 4 bases and J 4 bases, leaving 10 bases between the germline ends. The CDR3 length is 13 residues. The CDR3 sequence is CASSRILRETQYF. In DNA, the CDR3 is TGTGCCAGCTCACGAATCCTTCGAGAGACCCAGTACTTC. Drawing the rest from reference TRBV18 and TRBJ2-5, the complete variable domain is NAGVMQNPRHLVRRRGQEARLRCSPMKGHSHVYWYRQLPEEGLKFMVYLQKENIIDESGMPKERFSAEFPKEGPSILRIQQVVRGDSAAYFCASSRILRETQYFGPGTRLLVL.

V gene TRBV7-9 combines with J gene TRBJ2-1; D possibly corresponds to TRBD1 (6 bases). Per the germline V gene, CDR1 is SEHNR and CDR2 is FQNEAQ (reference sequence). This CDR3 has 16 amino acids. V dropped 0 bases and J dropped 5 bases, with 14 bases sitting between them. The CDR3 DNA reads TGTGCCAGCAGCTTAGCCCTCCGGGACAAGAACAATGAGCAGTTCTTC. Its translation: CASSLALRDKNNEQFF. Full variable domain (remainder filled in from reference TRBV7-9 and TRBJ2-1): DTGVSQNPRHKITKRGQNVTFRCDPISEHNRLYWYRQTLGQGPEFLTYFQNEAQLEKSRLLSDRFSAERPKGSFSTLEIQRTEQGDSAMYLCASSLALRDKNNEQFFGPGTRLTVL.

The rearrangement links TRBV5-6 to TRBJ2-5; TRBD1 aligns across 9 bases. Germline lookup yields CDR1 SGHDT and CDR2 YYEEEE. After removal of 1 base from V and 4 bases from J, the junction contained 5 bases not matched to a gene. This CDR3 is built from 15 residues. The CDR3 loop reads CASSLPGQGLETQYF. CDR3 nucleotides: TGTGCCAGCAGCTTGCCGGGACAGGGCCTAGAGACCCAGTACTTC.

The CDR3 is CSARVYRNTEAFF. The CDR3 DNA sequence: TGCAGTGCTCGTGTCTACAGGAACACTGAAGCTTTCTTT. The chain is built from TRBV20-1 and TRBJ1-1; D remains unclear. Germline CDR1 is DFQATT and CDR2 is SNEGSKA (reference sequence). This CDR3 comprises 13 residues. V lost 5 bases to trimming and J lost 1 base, with 11 bases between them.

This sequence joins TRBV28 and TRBJ2-1, with D perhaps matching TRBD1 (5 bases). The CDR3 has 15 amino acids. Germline V CDR1 and CDR2: MDHEN, SYDVKM. The V and J ends lost 4 bases and 3 bases respectively, with 13 bases between them. The CDR3 DNA sequence: TGTGCCAGCAGTTCCCAACAGGTCGGCTACAATGAGCAGTTCTTC. Protein sequence: CASSSQQVGYNEQFF.

This clonotype has a handful of counts. This chain connects TRBV20-1 to TRBJ2-5; TRBD2 aligns across 9 bases. V lost 3 bases, J lost 6 bases, and 8 bases stayed unmatched. The CDR3 is 14 residues long. Per the germline V gene, CDR1 is DFQATT and CDR2 is SNEGSKA (reference sequence). The DNA of the CDR3 is TGCAGTGCTAGGGCCGGGACTAGCAGTCAGACCCAGTACTTC. It is translated as CSARAGTSSQTQYF.

This clonotype was found a few times. The rearrangement links TRBV2 to TRBJ2-7; the D gene is possibly TRBD1 (6 bases). The ends were cut back, 6 bases at V and 2 bases at J, with 17 bases in the middle. The germline V gene has CDR1 SNHLY and CDR2 FYNNEI. The CDR3 spans 15 residues. The CDR3 is CASSRVGASPYEQYF. In DNA, the CDR3 is TGTGCCAGCAGCCGAGTGGGGGCATCCCCCTACGAGCAGTACTTC.

This clonotype was recorded a few times. The chain has TRBV12-3 or TRBV12-4 and TRBJ2-3, with 11 positions matching TRBD2. This CDR3 has 16 residues. V was clipped by 5 bases and J by 5 bases; unmatched bases: 9. The CDR3 here is CASSRQLAGEVDTQYF. In DNA form, the CDR3 reads TGTGCCAGCAGTCGCCAACTAGCGGGGGAAGTAGATACGCAGTATTTT.

CDR3 sequence reads: CASSSRQELGYTF. Written as DNA, the CDR3 is TGTGCCAGCAGTTCCAGACAGGAACTCGGCTACACCTTC. The chain is built from TRBV27 and TRBJ1-2; weak D call: TRBD1 (6 bases). Germline CDR1 and CDR2: MNHEY and SMNVEV (reference sequence). The CDR3 totals 13 residues. Trimming left V 4 bases short and J 8 bases short, with 14 bases between.